This entry is about one T cell receptor beta chain. There are 20 residues in the CDR3. As processed by the authors: Amplifying reference gene primers gave estimates of nucleated cell counts. The repertoire was sequenced with immunoSEQ multiplex PCR; TCRdb's copy has only in-frame clones and lacks some. V and J calls and clone size come straight from that table; D and trimming were deduced from the DNA. Of hundreds of thousands of clones in the sample, about 87% were seen once. The record originates from a study of blood T cell repertoires in COVID-19. The J gene is TRBJ2-6, the V gene TRBV21-1; the listed D gene, TRBD1, was not tested against the DNA. TRBV21-1 is given as a pseudogene. The TCR comes from a man between 18 and 29 years old with COVID-19, enrolled during active disease. The sample comprised peripheral blood. The CDR3 spells CASSDVPGTGGFEGANVLTF. The DNA of the CDR3 is TGTGCCAGCAGCGATGTCCCCGGGACAGGGGGCTTCGAAGGGGCCAACGTCCTGACTTTC.